The next 25 T cell receptor beta chains were all read from a single sample in a study of molecular identifiers for immune sequencing clone quantification. TCRdb independently ran MiXCR on the PCR reads; one entry per CDR3 protein. The data contain about 640,000 distinct CDR3 sequences, 15% to 20% of them singletons. Sample: naive CD8+ T cells from blood, with Jurkat cell RNA spiked in. Subset indicated: FACS-sorted CD8+CD4-CCR7+CD45RA+ naive T cells. These receptors were taken from a human donor in good health. Some libraries in this study had Jurkat cell RNA spiked in.

As for this clonotype: The junction departs from germline at one end; a sequencing error may be responsible. The chain carries TRBV6-5 and TRBJ1-1; TRBD1 might be the D (6 bases). Germline CDR1 reads MNHEY; CDR2 reads SVGAGI. The CDR3 contains 15 residues. Here the CDR3 reads CAGSYGQLMNTEAFF. The CDR3, as DNA: TGTGCCGGCAGTTACGGACAGCTTATGAACACTGAGGCTTTCTTT.

Comments on this clonotype: One end of the junction fails to match germline, which may point to a read error. The chain recombines TRBV20-1 with TRBJ1-1; tentative D call: TRBD1 (6 bases). This CDR3 comprises 12 residues. The germline CDR1 and CDR2 sequences are DFQATT and SNEGSKA (reference sequence). DNA for the CDR3: TGCAGTGCTAGAATCGGGGGCACTGAAGCTCTCTTT. Amino acids: CSARIGGTEALF.

The chain couples TRBV7-9 to TRBJ2-1; 7 bases align to TRBD1. Trimming at V came to 4 bases and at J to 1 base, leaving 19 bases not matched to a gene. Germline-derived CDR1 and CDR2 are SEHNR and FQNEAQ (reference sequence). The CDR3 is 20 residues long. CDR3 DNA: TGTGCCAGCAGCTCCAAGCTGACAGGGTCCATTTCCCATTCCTACAATGAGCAGTTCTTC. This gives the protein CASSSKLTGSISHSYNEQFF.

This clonotype was recorded many times. In nucleotides, the CDR3 is TGTGCCAGCACTTTCTCGGGGGGTTTACCCTCGAACACTGAAGCTTTCTTT. This translates into CASTFSGGLPSNTEAFF. The V and J genes are TRBV2 and TRBJ1-1, with D perhaps TRBD1 (5 bases). Trimming left V 7 bases short and J 1 base short, with 22 bases between. Germline lookup yields CDR1 SNHLY and CDR2 FYNNEI. This CDR3 contains 17 residues.

In this sample, this clonotype turned up a few times. The DNA for the CDR3 is TGTGCCAGCAGTTTACTATTTCCGGGGGGTGGCACAGATACGCAGTATTTT. Translation: CASSLLFPGGGTDTQYF. The chain has TRBV27 and TRBJ2-3, with 7 bases matching TRBD2. V lost 2 bases and J lost 1; bases outside the gene matches: 9. CDR1 MNHEY and CDR2 SMNVEV come from the germline V gene (reference sequence). The CDR3 runs 17 residues.

There are a few counts of this clonotype. V usage is TRBV7-9 and J usage is TRBJ2-1; 8 bases match TRBD2. CDR1 and CDR2 from the germline V gene are SEHNR and FQNEAQ (reference sequence). Germline trimming cut 5 bases from V and 4 bases from J; bases unmatched to any gene: 7. The CDR3 totals 15 residues. CDR3 sequence reads: CASSQLAVNYNEQFF. The CDR3 coding sequence is TGTGCCAGCAGCCAACTAGCGGTAAATTACAATGAGCAGTTCTTC. The full variable domain, rest sourced from reference TRBV7-9 and TRBJ2-1, is DTGVSQNPRHKITKRGQNVTFRCDPISEHNRLYWYRQTLGQGPEFLTYFQNEAQLEKSRLLSDRFSAERPKGSFSTLEIQRTEQGDSAMYLCASSQLAVNYNEQFFGPGTRLTVL.

This clonotype came up once. This may be a read error: a much more frequent sequence differs by one nucleotide. The V gene is TRBV27, the J gene TRBJ1-6; possibly TRBD1 for D (5 bases). Germline CDR1 reads MNHEY; CDR2 reads SMNVEV (reference sequence). This CDR3 spans 13 amino acids. The ends were cut back, 6 bases at V and 6 bases at J, with 9 bases in the middle. CDR3 bases: TGTGCCAGCAGACCGGGGCCTAATTCACCCCTCCACTTT. It encodes CASRPGPNSPLHF.

CDR3 DNA: TGTGCCAGCAGTTTGAGGCAGGGAGTCTATGAGCAGTTCTTC. Amino acid sequence: CASSLRQGVYEQFF. The rearrangement uses TRBV27 and TRBJ2-1, with D perhaps matching TRBD1 or TRBD2 (5 bases each). The CDR3 is 14 residues long. Germline CDR1 MNHEY, CDR2 SMNVEV (reference sequence). V dropped 3 bases and J dropped 8 bases, with 14 bases sitting between them.

The J gene is TRBJ2-1, the V gene TRBV19; 7 bases match TRBD1. J gave up 6 bases and V 7 bases, and 9 bases lay outside the gene matches. This CDR3 has 14 amino acids. Looked up from germline, CDR1 is LNHDA and CDR2 is SQIVND (reference sequence). The CDR3: CASKKTGFPNEQFF. CDR3 nucleotides: TGTGCCAGTAAAAAGACAGGGTTTCCCAATGAGCAGTTCTTC.

This clonotype was counted between two and nine times. The chain is built from TRBV27 and TRBJ1-1; D not resolved. The V end was cut by 7 bases, the J end by 4 bases, with 13 bases between. Germline V gene lookup returns CDR1 MNHEY and CDR2 SMNVEV (reference sequence). The CDR3 is 13 amino acids. The CDR3 region is CASISVFGTEAFF. CDR3 bases: TGTGCCAGCATCTCAGTATTTGGCACTGAAGCTTTCTTT.

The V and J genes are TRBV7-9 and TRBJ2-5, with D possibly being TRBD1 (6 bases). Germline V gene data show CDR1 as SEHNR and CDR2 as FQNEAQ (reference sequence). This CDR3 has 15 amino acids. The V gene lost 0 bases and the J gene lost 5 bases, with 13 bases spanning the gap. CDR3 loop: CASSLALGAWETQYF. DNA for the CDR3: TGTGCCAGCAGCTTAGCCTTGGGGGCCTGGGAGACCCAGTACTTC.

This clonotype was seen ten or more times. The rearrangement uses TRBV6-6 and TRBJ2-3, with D tentatively TRBD1 (7 bases). Trimming stripped 2 bases from V and 4 bases from J, with 19 bases between. Germline V gives CDR1 MNHNY, CDR2 SVGAGI (reference sequence). The CDR3 spans 17 residues. The DNA of the CDR3 is TGTGCCAGCAGTTACCCTCGACAGGGCGGGGTAGCAGATACGCAGTATTTT. Its translation: CASSYPRQGGVADTQYF.

This clonotype was detected only a few times. The CDR3 coding sequence is TGTGCCAGCAGCTCCCTACGACTAGGCCGGAACCCCTACAATGAGCAGTTCTTC. Translated: CASSSLRLGRNPYNEQFF. The chain employs TRBV7-2 and TRBJ2-1; D is perhaps TRBD2 (6 bases). The CDR3 has 18 amino acids. Trimming took 4 bases from V and 2 from J, leaving 21 bases between them. The germline V gene has CDR1 SGHTA and CDR2 FQGNSA.

This chain connects TRBV6-5 to TRBJ2-5; TRBD1 matches at 7 bases. The CDR3 is 11 amino acids. Germline V gives CDR1 MNHEY, CDR2 SVGAGI. Germline trimming cut 10 bases from V and 5 bases from J; bases unmatched to any gene: 4. In nucleotides, the CDR3 is TGTGCCACCGGGACAGCCGAGACCCAGTACTTC. This codes for CATGTAETQYF.

This clonotype was seen only a few times. The rearrangement uses TRBV9 and TRBJ2-7, with unresolved D. Germline assignment: CDR1 SGDLS and CDR2 YYNGEE. The V gene lost 0 bases and the J gene lost 3 bases, with 7 bases spanning the gap. The CDR3 length is 13 residues. CDR3 region: CASSVVPDYEQYF. The CDR3 nucleotides read TGTGCCAGCAGCGTAGTTCCGGACTACGAGCAGTACTTC.

This clonotype showed up just once. The gene calls are TRBV13 and TRBJ2-1; no firm D call. The CDR3 covers 13 residues. CDR1 is PRHDT, CDR2 FYEKMQ, per germline (reference sequence). V was shortened by 5 bases and J by 6 bases, with 11 bases between the two germline ends. The CDR3 coding sequence is TGTGCCAGCAGCGGACGCAGGCTCAATGAGCAGTTCTTC. It yields the protein CASSGRRLNEQFF.

The sample holds many counts of this clonotype. The CDR3 sequence: CASSIGQGTSYEQYF. Here the CDR3 DNA reads TGTGCCAGTAGTATCGGACAGGGTACTTCCTACGAGCAGTACTTC. The genes are TRBV19 and TRBJ2-7; 8 bases align to TRBD1. This CDR3 is 15 amino acids long. Germline loops: CDR1 LNHDA, CDR2 SQIVND (reference sequence). The V and J ends lost 3 bases and 1 base, in that order; junction bases with no gene match: 5.

The rearrangement joins TRBV6-2 or TRBV6-3 to TRBJ2-7; D is perhaps TRBD2 (7 bases). The germline CDR1 and CDR2 sequences are MNHEY and SVGEGT. V lost 10 bases and J lost 6, with 19 bases in between. The CDR3 runs 13 residues. The CDR3 here is CATRGGVTFEQYF. CDR3 DNA sequence: TGTGCCACAAGAGGGGGGGTTACTTTCGAGCAGTACTTC.

On this clonotype: Just one base apart from a much larger clone, this may be a read error. This is likely a read error, given that the CDR3 carries no conserved phenylalanine or tryptophan at its end. The V call is TRBV6-5, the J call TRBJ2-7; D uncertain. This CDR3 contains 14 residues. Looked up from germline, CDR1 is MNHEY and CDR2 is SVGAGI. V lost 7 bases and J 2 bases, leaving 15 bases between the germline ends. The CDR3 region has the DNA TGTGCCAGCAAACCCTCGTCGGGTCCCTACGAGCAGTACTCC. The encoded protein is CASKPSSGPYEQYS.

Worth noting for this clonotype: The junction departs from germline at one end; a sequencing error may be responsible. V is TRBV6-5 and J is TRBJ1-1; possible D gene TRBD1, 6 bases. Per the germline V gene, CDR1 is MNHEY and CDR2 is SVGAGI. CDR3 size: 14 residues. Here the CDR3 DNA reads TGTGCCAGCAGTTACATGGGGGGGGACACTGAAGCTCTCTTT. Translated, it gives CASSYMGGDTEALF.

Note on this clonotype: A much more abundant neighbour one base away suggests this may be a read error. This chain uses TRBV20-1 with TRBJ2-3, with TRBD1 matching over 7 bases. Germline lookup yields CDR1 DFQATT and CDR2 SNEGSKA (reference sequence). The CDR3 totals 16 residues. Trimming cost V 0 bases and J 5 bases; bases outside gene matches: 11. For the CDR3, the DNA is TGCAGTGCTAGAGATCGAGGAGAGACAGGGCTAGATACGCAGTATTTT. Its protein product is CSARDRGETGLDTQYF.

The chain carries TRBV9 and TRBJ2-1, with 9 bases that match TRBD2. The V gene end was trimmed by 1 base and the J gene end by 3 bases; junction bases not matched to a gene: 8. The CDR3 has 17 amino acids. Germline assignment: CDR1 SGDLS and CDR2 YYNGEE. The CDR3 loop is CASSVPSAGGFYNEQFF. DNA for the CDR3: TGTGCCAGCAGCGTACCCTCAGCGGGGGGCTTCTACAATGAGCAGTTCTTC. The whole variable domain, filled in from reference TRBV9 and TRBJ2-1, reads DSGVTQTPKHLITATGQRVTLRCSPRSGDLSVYWYQQSLDQGLQFLIQYYNGEERAKGNILERFSAQQFPDLHSELNLSSLELGDSALYFCASSVPSAGGFYNEQFFGPGTRLTVL.

This clonotype was seen ten or more times. The genes are TRBV7-2 and TRBJ2-1; no clear D. The CDR3 length is 13 residues. CDR1 is SGHTA and CDR2 is FQGNSA in the germline V gene. The V end was cut by 1 base, the J end by 4 bases, with 5 bases between. As DNA, the CDR3 is TGTGCCAGCAGCTTAGAGTGGTACAATGAGCAGTTCTTC. The encoded protein is CASSLEWYNEQFF. The complete variable domain, with remaining parts taken from reference TRBV7-2 and TRBJ2-1, reads GAGVSQSPSNKVTEKGKDVELRCDPISGHTALYWYRQSLGQGLEFLIYFQGNSAPDKSGLPSDRFSAERTGGSVSTLTIQRTQQEDSAVYLCASSLEWYNEQFFGPGTRLTVL.

This clonotype was counted at least ten times. The rearrangement links TRBV6-5 to TRBJ2-1, with a weak D call TRBD1 (5 bases). V lost 5 bases, J lost 5 bases, and 19 bases lay in between. The germline V gene has CDR1 MNHEY and CDR2 SVGAGI. The CDR3 has 16 residues. The CDR3: CASSTRWGLENNEQFF. CDR3 bases: TGTGCCAGCAGTACCCGTTGGGGCCTCGAAAACAATGAGCAGTTCTTC.

This clonotype has ten or more counts. The V call is TRBV5-5, the J call TRBJ1-2; D call uncertain. Trimming took off 4 bases at V and 2 bases at J, with 15 bases between the two ends. CDR3 length: 15 amino acids. Germline assignment: CDR1 SGHKS and CDR2 YYEKEE (reference sequence). CDR3 in amino acids: CASSPRAPENYGYTF. CDR3 sequence (DNA): TGTGCCAGCAGCCCACGGGCCCCTGAAAACTATGGCTACACCTTC.